Detailed here is one T cell receptor (beta chain). The CDR3 length is 16 residues. V lost 4 bases, J lost 10 bases, and 10 bases stayed unmatched. Germline V gene sequence: CDR1 SGDLS, CDR2 YYNGEE. This sample is part of a study of blood T cell repertoires in COVID-19. Libraries were prepared by immunoSEQ multiplex PCR; TCRdb keeps only in-frame clonotypes and omits some of them. In the table there are 250,000 to 350,000 clones, more than 75% of which are singletons. Sequencing was performed on peripheral blood. This TCR derives from a woman between 50 and 59 years old with active or convalescent COVID-19. This chain connects TRBV9 to TRBJ2-1, with 14 positions matching TRBD2. The CDR3 is CASSTGLAGGLSEQFF. CDR3 coding DNA: TGTGCCAGCAGCACCGGACTAGCGGGGGGCCTCTCCGAGCAGTTCTTC.